Listed here are 21 T cell receptor beta chains from one sample, sequenced in a study of Ad26.COV2.S vaccination and SARS-CoV-2 variants. The treatment: around 19 received Ad26.COV2.S at low or high dose, single or two shots; about 5 received placebo; per-sample allocation not given. The samples date from day 63 after the first vaccine or placebo injection. TCRdb keeps only in-frame clones here, not all; method: immunoSEQ multiplex PCR. This sample has about 350,000 clones, with approximately 90% found just once. The source material was peripheral blood, sampled in a trial of Ad26.COV2.S vaccine versus placebo. These receptors originate from a person between 18 and 59 years old who received the Ad26.COV2.S COVID-19 vaccine or a placebo.

This clone came up a few times. The chain links TRBV6-1 to TRBJ2-3; D possibly corresponds to TRBD1 (5 bases). The CDR3 sequence is 17 residues long. Germline CDR1 is MNHNS and CDR2 is SASEGT. Trimming took 0 bases from V and 2 from J, leaving 15 bases between them. The CDR3 DNA follows: TGTGCCAGCAGTGAAGCGCTCAGGGTCTATAACACAGATACGCAGTATTTT. This codes for CASSEALRVYNTDTQYF.

This clone appeared a few times. The CDR3 DNA follows: TGTGCCAGCAGCCAAAGACTAGCGGGGGGTACAGATACGCAGTATTTT. Translating gives CASSQRLAGGTDTQYF. The chain joins TRBV3-1 (or the pseudogene TRBV3-2) to TRBJ2-3; 13 bases are shared with TRBD2. Looked up from germline, CDR1 is LGHDT and CDR2 is YNNKEL (reference sequence). The CDR3 loop spans 16 amino acids. Trimming took 2 bases from V and 3 from J; bases not matched to a gene: 2.

This clone was seen just once. The CDR3 bases are TGTGCCAGCAGCAGCGGCCGGGTTAATCAGCCCCAGCATTTT. It specifies CASSSGRVNQPQHF. This chain connects TRBV7-2 to TRBJ1-5; D is undetermined. V lost 5 bases to trimming and J lost 4 bases, with 12 bases between them. This CDR3 contains 14 residues. Per germline, CDR1 SGHTA and CDR2 FQGNSA.

The chain links TRBV4-1 to TRBJ2-7; 12 bases are a match to TRBD1. The CDR3 extends over 15 amino acids. V was clipped by 3 bases and J by 5 bases; unmatched bases: 5. The germline V gene encodes CDR1 MGHRA and CDR2 YSYEKL. The chain's CDR3 is CASSQIGTGGDEQYF. The DNA of the CDR3 is TGCGCCAGCAGCCAGATTGGGACAGGGGGCGACGAGCAGTACTTC.

V usage is TRBV24-1 and J usage is TRBJ2-3, with TRBD2 identical over 7 bases. V dropped 5 bases and J dropped 0; count of bases not matched to a gene: 7. Germline CDR1 reads KGHDR; CDR2 reads SFDVKD. The CDR3 extends over 16 amino acids. CDR3 sequence: CATSGTQAGSTDTQYF. In nucleotides, the CDR3 is TGTGCCACCAGTGGGACCCAAGCGGGGAGCACAGATACGCAGTATTTT.

Here the CDR3 reads CASSLEPGPVTDTQYF. The DNA for the CDR3 is TGCGCCAGCAGCTTGGAACCGGGACCGGTCACAGATACGCAGTATTTT. The chain links TRBV5-1 to TRBJ2-3; D could derive from TRBD1 or TRBD2 (5 bases each). The germline CDR1 and CDR2 sequences are SGHRS and YFSETQ. This CDR3 contains 16 residues. Trimming pared 0 bases from V and 2 bases from J, leaving 13 bases between. Supplemented by reference TRBV5-1 and TRBJ2-3, the full variable domain reads KAGVTQTPRYLIKTRGQQVTLSCSPISGHRSVSWYQQTPGQGLQFLFEYFSETQRNKGNFPGRFSGRQFSNSRSEMNVSTLELGDSALYLCASSLEPGPVTDTQYFGPGTRLTVL.

The V gene is TRBV28, the J gene TRBJ1-1; TRBD1 matches at 7 bases. V was clipped by 5 bases and J by 2 bases; unmatched bases: 5. CDR1 and CDR2 (germline): MDHEN, SYDVKM. The CDR3 is made up of 14 amino acids. In DNA, the CDR3 is TGTGCCAGCAGTCCAGGGGGGCGAAACACTGAAGCTTTCTTT. Translation gives CASSPGGRNTEAFF.

The chain has TRBV28 and TRBJ1-5, with 8 positions matching TRBD1. The length of the CDR3 is 16 residues. V lost 4 bases to trimming and J lost 10 bases; unmatched junction nucleotides: 15. The germline CDR1 and CDR2 sequences are MDHEN and SYDVKM. DNA for the CDR3: TGTGCCAGCAGTTCTCCGTCGGGACAGGCTAGGTTACCCCAGCATTTT. It is translated as CASSSPSGQARLPQHF.

This clone was recorded a few times. The chain employs TRBV3-1 (or the pseudogene TRBV3-2) and TRBJ2-7; D unclear. The germline V gene has CDR1 LGHDT and CDR2 YNNKEL (reference sequence). Between the trimmed V and J ends, which lost 1 base and 6 bases, there was a span of 16 bases. This CDR3 comprises 15 residues. CDR3 DNA: TGTGCCAGCAGCCAAGTTGGTTGGGGATCTGGCGAGCAGTACTTC. Protein sequence: CASSQVGWGSGEQYF.

This clone showed up just once. J is TRBJ2-7 and V is TRBV7-9, with D perhaps matching TRBD2 (5 bases). The V gene's germline CDR1 is SEHNR and CDR2 FQNEAQ (reference sequence). CDR3 length equals 14 residues. The germline V and J ends were trimmed by 1 base and 2 bases, with 9 bases remaining between them. The CDR3 nucleotides are TGTGCCAGCAGCTTAGAAGTCGGGGCCTACGAGCAGTACTTC. Residues: CASSLEVGAYEQYF.

This chain links TRBV5-1 with TRBJ2-7; 7 bases fit TRBD1. Germline V CDR1 and CDR2: SGHRS, YFSETQ. The length of the CDR3 is 14 residues. With 0 bases clipped from V and 3 bases from J, the junction kept 3 bases outside the gene matches. The CDR3 spells CASSLASGGYEQYF. The DNA for the CDR3 is TGCGCCAGCAGCTTGGCGTCAGGGGGCTACGAGCAGTACTTC.

The chain employs TRBV28 and TRBJ1-6, with 9 bases identical to TRBD1. With 6 bases clipped from V and 5 bases from J, the junction kept 8 bases outside the gene matches. Germline V gene lookup returns CDR1 MDHEN and CDR2 SYDVKM. The CDR3 covers 16 residues. CDR3: CASRTPGQGNNSPLHF. CDR3 coding DNA: TGTGCCAGCAGGACTCCTGGACAGGGGAATAATTCACCCCTCCACTTT.

This clone was seen a few times. This chain links TRBV12-5 with TRBJ2-5, with 8 bases lining up with TRBD1. CDR3 length: 14 amino acids. Germline V gene sequence: CDR1 LGHNT, CDR2 FRNRAP. V shed 3 bases and J 5 bases; nucleotides not matched to a gene: 5. CDR3 region: CASGFGRGRETQYF. In DNA form, the CDR3 reads TGTGCTAGTGGTTTTGGCAGGGGGCGTGAGACCCAGTACTTC.

CDR3 amino acids: CASSWTGGNTEAFF. CDR3 DNA sequence: TGTGCCAGCAGCTGGACAGGGGGGAACACTGAAGCTTTCTTT. The chain is built from TRBV11-3 and TRBJ1-1; 10 nucleotides line up with TRBD1. V was clipped by 4 bases and J by 1 base; unmatched bases: 0. The CDR3 sequence is 14 residues long. The V gene's germline CDR1 is SGHNT and CDR2 YENEEA.

The rearrangement joins TRBV20-1 to TRBJ1-4; D unresolved. The CDR3 covers 15 residues. V shed 3 bases and J shed 4 bases, with 15 bases lying between them. Germline assignment: CDR1 DFQATT and CDR2 SNEGSKA (reference sequence). CDR3 nucleotides: TGCAGTGCTAGTCTTCTTGACGAGTATAATGAAAAACTGTTTTTT. It specifies CSASLLDEYNEKLFF.

This chain connects TRBV14 to TRBJ2-1; D gene uncertain. Deletions cut 1 base from V and 4 bases from J, with 5 bases between. CDR3 length: 13 residues. Per the germline V gene, CDR1 is SGHDN and CDR2 is FVKESK. CDR3 residues: CASSQATYNEQFF. CDR3 bases: TGTGCCAGCAGCCAAGCAACTTACAATGAGCAGTTCTTC.

The genes are TRBV4-3 and TRBJ1-3; D is ambiguous. V lost 1 base and J lost 2, with 9 bases in between. Germline V gene data show CDR1 as LGHNA and CDR2 as YSLEER. This CDR3 has 15 amino acids. In DNA, the CDR3 is TGCGCCAGCAGCCAAGGCCCAGTGACTGGAAACACCATATATTTT. This codes for CASSQGPVTGNTIYF.

The chain carries TRBV7-9 and TRBJ2-7; the D gene could be TRBD1 or TRBD2 (5 bases each). The length of the CDR3 is 13 residues. Germline V gene sequence: CDR1 SEHNR, CDR2 FQNEAQ (reference sequence). The ends were cut back, 5 bases at V and 0 bases at J, with 8 bases in the middle. The CDR3 spells CASSAGSSYEQYF. For the CDR3, the DNA is TGTGCCAGCAGCGCAGGGAGCTCCTACGAGCAGTACTTC.

The chain employs TRBV18 and TRBJ1-2, with a tentative D call TRBD1 (5 bases). From germline, CDR1 is KGHSH and CDR2 LQKENI. V was clipped by 3 bases and J by 0 bases, with 14 bases between them. This CDR3 has 16 amino acids. Here the CDR3 reads CASSPPGTGTNYGYTF. The CDR3 region has the DNA TGTGCCAGCTCACCTCCCGGGACGGGGACTAACTATGGCTACACCTTC.

The rearrangement joins TRBV5-5 to TRBJ1-5; D is undetermined. This CDR3 is 14 amino acids long. V shed 1 base and J shed 0 bases, with 5 bases lying between them. Germline V gene data show CDR1 as SGHKS and CDR2 as YYEKEE (reference sequence). CDR3: CASSLSYSNQPQHF. The CDR3 region has the DNA TGTGCCAGCAGCTTGTCCTATAGCAATCAGCCCCAGCATTTT. Combining the CDR3 with reference TRBV5-5 and TRBJ1-5 gives the whole variable domain DAGVTQSPTHLIKTRGQQVTLRCSPISGHKSVSWYQQVLGQGPQFIFQYYEKEERGRGNFPDRFSARQFPNYSSELNVNALLLGDSALYLCASSLSYSNQPQHFGDGTRLSIL.

The chain carries TRBV6-5 and TRBJ1-3; D gene uncertain. Germline V CDR1 and CDR2: MNHEY, SVGAGI. Trimming left V 3 bases short and J 2 bases short, with 11 bases between. The CDR3 spans 15 residues. In DNA form, the CDR3 reads TGTGCCAGCAGTTATAATTCCAAACCTGGAAACACCATATATTTT. It translates to CASSYNSKPGNTIYF.